The entry below describes one T cell receptor beta chain. Its antigen is not identified. This sample is drawn from a study of blood T cells in healthy people across ages. In the study overall: Using template switching, researchers captured about one barcoded beta molecule for each two T cells. Points from the study as a whole: Donor CMV infection status was unknown, possibly confounding age-related changes in expanded clonotypes. Because sorting was not performed, PBMCs prevented conclusive naive versus antigen-experienced comparison. Significant beta diversity loss was already apparent by age approximately 42, declining roughly linearly.

PCR was performed a second time for about 6 to 11 cycles using a sample-barcoded 5' primer and a J-beta primer mix. TCRdb processed the 5' RACE reads anew with MiXCR; each CDR3 protein has one entry. Among 780,000 or so distinct CDR3 sequences listed, 53% were seen once. V lost 4 bases and J 14 bases, leaving 13 bases between the germline ends. Germline V gives CDR1 SNHLY, CDR2 FYNNEI. The CDR3 loop spans 11 amino acids. Sequencing used blood. The chain combines TRBV2 with TRBJ2-3; D is perhaps TRBD1 or TRBD2 (5 bases each). This clonotype originated in an elderly man in good health. CDR3 amino acids: CASSVGVDAYF. In DNA, the CDR3 is TGTGCCAGCAGTGTGGGGGTGGACGCGTATTTT.